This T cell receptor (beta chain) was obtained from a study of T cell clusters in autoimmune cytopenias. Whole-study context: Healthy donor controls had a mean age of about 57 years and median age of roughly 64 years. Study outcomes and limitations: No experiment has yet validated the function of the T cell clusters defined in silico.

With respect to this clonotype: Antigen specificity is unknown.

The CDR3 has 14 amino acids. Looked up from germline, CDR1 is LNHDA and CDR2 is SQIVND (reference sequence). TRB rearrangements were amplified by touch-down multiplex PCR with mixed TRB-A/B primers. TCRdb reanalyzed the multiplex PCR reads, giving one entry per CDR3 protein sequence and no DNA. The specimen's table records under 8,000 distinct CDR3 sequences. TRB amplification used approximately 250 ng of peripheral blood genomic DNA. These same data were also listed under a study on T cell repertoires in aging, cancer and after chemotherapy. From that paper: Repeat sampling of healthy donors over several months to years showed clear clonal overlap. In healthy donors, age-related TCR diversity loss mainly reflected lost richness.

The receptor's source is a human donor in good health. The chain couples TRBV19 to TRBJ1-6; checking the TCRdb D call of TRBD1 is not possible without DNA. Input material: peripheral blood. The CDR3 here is CASRADITNSPLHF.